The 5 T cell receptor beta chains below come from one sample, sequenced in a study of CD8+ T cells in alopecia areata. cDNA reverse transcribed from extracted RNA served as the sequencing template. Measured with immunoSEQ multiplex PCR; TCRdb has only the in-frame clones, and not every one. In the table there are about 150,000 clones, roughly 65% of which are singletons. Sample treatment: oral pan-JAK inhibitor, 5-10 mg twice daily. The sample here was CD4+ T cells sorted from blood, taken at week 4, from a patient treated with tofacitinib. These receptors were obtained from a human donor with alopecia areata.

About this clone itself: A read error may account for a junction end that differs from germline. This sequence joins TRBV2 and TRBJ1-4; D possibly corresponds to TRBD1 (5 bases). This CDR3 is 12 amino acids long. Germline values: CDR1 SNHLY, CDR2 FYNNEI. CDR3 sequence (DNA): TGTGCCAGCAGTGGCCATAAAGGGGCGACGGACTTT. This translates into CASSGHKGATDF.

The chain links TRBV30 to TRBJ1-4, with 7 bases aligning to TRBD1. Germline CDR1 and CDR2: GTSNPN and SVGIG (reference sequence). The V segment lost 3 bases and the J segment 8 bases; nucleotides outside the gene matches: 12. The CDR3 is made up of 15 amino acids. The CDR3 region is CAWRTQGGITEKLFF. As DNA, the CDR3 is TGTGCCTGGAGGACCCAGGGGGGGATAACGGAAAAACTGTTTTTT.

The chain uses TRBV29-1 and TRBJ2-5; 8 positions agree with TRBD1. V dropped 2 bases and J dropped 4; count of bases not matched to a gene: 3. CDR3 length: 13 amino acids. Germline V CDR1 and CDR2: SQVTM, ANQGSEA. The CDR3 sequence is CSVEPTGAETQYF. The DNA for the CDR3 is TGCAGCGTTGAACCGACAGGGGCAGAGACCCAGTACTTC.

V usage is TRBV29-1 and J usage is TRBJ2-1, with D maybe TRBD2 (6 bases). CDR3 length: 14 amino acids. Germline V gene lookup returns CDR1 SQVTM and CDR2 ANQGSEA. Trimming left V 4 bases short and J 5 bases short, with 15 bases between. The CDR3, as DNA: TGCAGCGTTGGCTCGGCGCGGGAAAACAATGAGCAGTTCTTC. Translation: CSVGSARENNEQFF.

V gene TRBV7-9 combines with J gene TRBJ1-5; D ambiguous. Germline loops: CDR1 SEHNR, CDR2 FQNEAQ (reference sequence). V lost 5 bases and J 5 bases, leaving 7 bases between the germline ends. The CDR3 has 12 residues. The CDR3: CASSGVDQPQHF. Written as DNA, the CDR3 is TGTGCCAGCAGCGGGGTCGATCAGCCCCAGCATTTT.